In its sample, the clone carrying this T cell receptor (beta chain) was seen many times. Its cognate antigen is unknown. The time point: newly diagnosed GD, antithyroid drugs for less than 3 months. The TCR library used RNA extracted from PBMCs. This entry belongs to a study of regulatory T cells in long-lasting Graves disease. Study-level points and caveats: Relative to newly diagnosed Graves' patients, persistent ones had lower TCR diversity.

The TCR beta library used iRepertoire HTBI primers with Arm-PCR amplification of CDR3. From the multiplex PCR reads, TCRdb called clonotypes with MiXCR, one entry per CDR3 protein. The table shows 350,000 to 550,000 distinct CDR3 sequences, with 14% occurring only once. The sample was also reused in another study, on T cells in Graves' hyperthyroidism and ophthalmopathy. Turning to that study: First-round RT-PCR with HTBI primers amplified the TCR CDR3 region.

The sequence derives from a woman between 50 and 59 years old with Graves disease. Sequencing was performed on peripheral blood mononuclear cells (PBMCs), taken at new diagnosis, from a patient treated with antithyroid drugs.

The CDR3 region is CASSEQWQANQPQHF. The CDR3 DNA follows: TGTGCCAGCAGTGAACAGTGGCAGGCCAATCAGCCCCAGCATTTT. This rearrangement joins TRBV2 to TRBJ1-5; no clear D. Germline loops: CDR1 SNHLY, CDR2 FYNNEI. This CDR3 is built from 15 residues. Trimming left V 2 bases short and J 3 bases short, with 11 bases between.